Below, 20 T cell receptor beta chains from the same sample are listed, as sequenced in a study of cytomegalovirus exposure and HLA in healthy donors. The PCR ran on 60 Vbeta and 13 Jbeta primers. Only in-frame clones appear in the TCRdb table, and some are missing; sequencing was by immunoSEQ multiplex PCR. The sample lists around 280,000 clones; about 87% were seen once. Sequencing was performed on PBMCs. The receptor source for this set is a young woman in good health and CMV-seronegative.

The chain carries TRBV14 and TRBJ2-6; 7 bases map to TRBD2. The CDR3 has 15 amino acids. After removal of 4 bases from V and 4 bases from J, the junction contained 4 bases not matched to a gene. From germline, CDR1 is SGHDN and CDR2 FVKESK. CDR3 sequence: CASSRGGAGANVLTF. The CDR3 bases are TGTGCCAGCAGCCGGGGAGGGGCAGGGGCCAACGTCCTGACTTTC. Full variable domain (outside the CDR3, taken from reference TRBV14 and TRBJ2-6): EAGVTQFPSHSVIEKGQTVTLRCDPISGHDNLYWYRRVMGKEIKFLLHFVKESKQDESGMPNNRFLAERTGGTYSTLKVQPAELEDSGVYFCASSRGGAGANVLTFGAGSRLTVL.

The genes are TRBV5-4 and TRBJ2-3; D is perhaps TRBD1 (5 bases). From germline, CDR1 is SGHNT and CDR2 YYREEE (reference sequence). V lost 1 base, J lost 0 bases, and 9 bases lay in between. The CDR3 sequence is 15 residues long. CDR3 sequence reads: CASSLWTHSTDTQYF. In DNA, the CDR3 is TGTGCCAGCAGCTTGTGGACACATAGCACAGATACGCAGTATTTT.

Only one count was recorded for this clone. The CDR3 DNA follows: TGTGCCAGCAGCCCCTCCGGGACAGGGGGCAAGAATGAGCAGTTCTTC. It encodes CASSPSGTGGKNEQFF. V usage is TRBV13 and J usage is TRBJ2-1, with 12 nucleotides matching TRBD1. Germline V gene lookup returns CDR1 PRHDT and CDR2 FYEKMQ (reference sequence). V lost 5 bases and J lost 7; bases outside the gene matches: 9. This CDR3 contains 16 residues.

The chain carries TRBV6-4 and TRBJ2-1, with 8 positions matching TRBD2. With 0 bases clipped from V and 6 bases from J, the junction kept 7 bases outside the gene matches. The CDR3 runs to 16 residues. Germline V gene lookup returns CDR1 MRHNA and CDR2 SNTAGT. The chain's CDR3 is CASSDSSRGEPNEQFF. In DNA form, the CDR3 reads TGTGCCAGCAGTGACTCGTCGCGGGGGGAGCCCAATGAGCAGTTCTTC.

This sequence joins TRBV27 and TRBJ1-2; 7 positions match TRBD1. Germline values: CDR1 MNHEY, CDR2 SMNVEV (reference sequence). The V gene end was trimmed by 6 bases and the J gene end by 1 base; junction bases not matched to a gene: 11. The CDR3 spans 16 residues. As DNA, the CDR3 is TGTGCCAGCAGCCCGAACCCGGGACAGATTAACTATGGCTACACCTTC. It specifies CASSPNPGQINYGYTF.

The chain employs TRBV19 and TRBJ1-5; 8 bases are a match to TRBD1. The CDR3 consists of 18 residues. The J segment lost 0 bases and the V segment lost 4 bases, leaving 11 bases of the junction unmatched. Germline CDR1 reads LNHDA; CDR2 reads SQIVND (reference sequence). The CDR3 bases are TGTGCCAGTAGTAGTCTAGGACAGGGCCTGGATAGCAATCAGCCCCAGCATTTT. This gives the protein CASSSLGQGLDSNQPQHF.

This rearrangement joins TRBV2 to TRBJ2-3, with a weak D call TRBD1 (6 bases). The CDR3 runs 15 residues. Deletions cut 5 bases from V and 0 bases from J, with 12 bases between. Germline CDR1 is SNHLY and CDR2 is FYNNEI. The CDR3 DNA sequence: TGTGCCAGCAGTTCAACAGGGCTAAGCACAGATACGCAGTATTTT. Translation: CASSSTGLSTDTQYF.

V and J are TRBV15 and TRBJ1-1; a possible D gene is TRBD1 (6 bases). The CDR3 totals 17 residues. V lost 4 bases and J 0 bases, leaving 18 bases between the germline ends. The germline V gene has CDR1 LNHNV and CDR2 YYDKDF (reference sequence). The CDR3 DNA follows: TGTGCCACCAGCACAACCAGGACGAGGGGGATGAACACTGAAGCTTTCTTT. It yields the protein CATSTTRTRGMNTEAFF.

V usage is TRBV11-2 and J usage is TRBJ2-5, with D maybe TRBD2 (6 bases). The CDR3 contains 14 residues. In germline, CDR1 is SGHAT, CDR2 FQNNGV. Between the trimmed V and J ends, which lost 1 base and 1 base, there was a span of 7 bases. The CDR3 sequence is CASSLAGVQETQYF. In DNA form, the CDR3 reads TGTGCCAGCAGCTTAGCGGGGGTCCAAGAGACCCAGTACTTC. Filled out from reference TRBV11-2 and TRBJ2-5, the complete variable domain reads EAGVAQSPRYKIIEKRQSVAFWCNPISGHATLYWYQQILGQGPKLLIQFQNNGVVDDSQLPKDRFSAERLKGVDSTLKIQPAKLEDSAVYLCASSLAGVQETQYFGPGTRLLVL.

With regard to this clone: Mismatch with germline at one junction end may stem from a read error. The chain links TRBV15 to TRBJ2-3, with TRBD2 matching 10 bases. This CDR3 is 17 amino acids long. The germline V gene encodes CDR1 LNHNV and CDR2 YYDKDF (reference sequence). For the CDR3, the DNA is TGTGCCACCAGCCGAGACAGCGGGGGGGCGATTGCAGATACGCAGTATTTT. Translation gives CATSRDSGGAIADTQYF.

V is TRBV5-8 and J is TRBJ1-2, with 7 nucleotides matching TRBD1. Per germline, CDR1 SGHTS and CDR2 YDEGEE. The length of the CDR3 is 15 residues. J gave up 5 bases and V 5 bases, and 12 bases lay outside the gene matches. This CDR3 reads CASRVTEDRTYGYTF. Here the CDR3 DNA reads TGTGCCAGCAGGGTCACCGAGGACAGGACTTATGGCTACACCTTC. Drawing the rest from reference TRBV5-8 and TRBJ1-2, the complete variable domain is EAGVTQSPTHLIKTRGQQATLRCSPISGHTSVYWYQQALGLGLQFLLWYDEGEERNRGNFPPRFSGRQFPNYSSELNVNALELEDSALYLCASRVTEDRTYGYTFGSGTRLTVV.

The chain carries TRBV5-1 and TRBJ2-7, with 7 bases matching TRBD1. V was pared by 1 base and J by 0 bases, with 7 bases of the junction left unmatched. This CDR3 is built from 16 residues. Germline loops: CDR1 SGHRS, CDR2 YFSETQ. The CDR3 loop is CASSLLGQTSSYEQYF. The CDR3 bases are TGCGCCAGCAGCTTGCTGGGACAGACGAGCTCCTACGAGCAGTACTTC.

The chain couples TRBV11-2 to TRBJ1-1; the match to TRBD1 covers 7 bases. Germline loops: CDR1 SGHAT, CDR2 FQNNGV. The J segment lost 6 bases and the V segment lost 4 bases, leaving 2 bases of the junction unmatched. CDR3 length: 12 residues. The CDR3 nucleotides read TGTGCCAGCAGCTCAGGGACAGCTGAAGCTTTCTTT. Its protein product is CASSSGTAEAFF.

This clone occurred once. The rearrangement links TRBV30 to TRBJ2-1; maybe TRBD2 (6 bases). Germline V gives CDR1 GTSNPN, CDR2 SVGIG (reference sequence). Trimming shortened V by 3 bases and J by 3 bases, and 6 bases separated the two germline ends. The CDR3 runs to 12 residues. The CDR3 nucleotides are TGTGCCTGGAGGGACTACTACAATGAGCAGTTCTTC. Protein sequence: CAWRDYYNEQFF. The entire variable domain, with the rest obtained from reference TRBV30 and TRBJ2-1, is as follows: SQTIHQWPATLVQPVGSPLSLECTVEGTSNPNLYWYRQAAGRGLQLLFYSVGIGQISSEVPQNLSASRPQDRQFILSSKKLLLSDSGFYLCAWRDYYNEQFFGPGTRLTVL.

The chain has TRBV7-2 and TRBJ1-1; D not certain. The germline CDR1 and CDR2 sequences are SGHTA and FQGNSA. V shed 1 base and J shed 10 bases, with 10 bases lying between them. The CDR3 spans 12 residues. CDR3 in amino acids: CASSLVVAGAFF. Written as DNA, the CDR3 is TGTGCCAGCAGCTTAGTGGTAGCGGGAGCTTTCTTT.

The J gene is TRBJ1-6, the V gene TRBV2, with no clear D. This CDR3 has 16 amino acids. Trimming took off 2 bases at V and 6 bases at J, with 14 bases between the two ends. Germline assignment: CDR1 SNHLY and CDR2 FYNNEI. DNA of the CDR3: TGTGCCAGCAGTGAATCATCCGGGATGAGTAATTCACCCCTCCACTTT. Its protein is CASSESSGMSNSPLHF.

Points on this clone: The same CDR3 is also encoded by other DNA sequences in this sample. This chain joins TRBV9 and TRBJ1-6; no clear D gene. CDR1 is SGDLS and CDR2 is YYNGEE in the germline V gene. The CDR3 extends over 14 amino acids. Trimming took off 6 bases at V and 6 bases at J, with 13 bases between the two ends. The CDR3 reads CASTYGEPNSPLHF. The CDR3 nucleotides read TGTGCCAGCACCTATGGGGAGCCTAATTCACCCCTCCACTTT.

V is TRBV5-3 and J is TRBJ2-5; no clear D gene. TRBV5-3 is flagged as an ORF with uncertain function. V dropped 3 bases and J dropped 7 bases, with 10 bases sitting between them. This CDR3 comprises 12 residues. The CDR3 here is CARSCARGTQYF. CDR3 coding DNA: TGTGCCAGAAGCTGTGCGCGTGGGACCCAGTACTTC.

The V gene is TRBV5-1, the J gene TRBJ2-1; TRBD1 matches 7 bases. V lost 4 bases and J lost 4; bases outside the gene matches: 11. This CDR3 comprises 16 residues. Germline V gene sequence: CDR1 SGHRS, CDR2 YFSETQ. This chain's CDR3 is CASSIRQGLPYNEQFF. The CDR3 nucleotides read TGCGCCAGCAGCATCCGACAGGGATTACCTTACAATGAGCAGTTCTTC.

The V gene is TRBV27, the J gene TRBJ2-3, with TRBD2 matching 8 bases. Trimming took 4 bases from V and 2 from J; bases not matched to a gene: 8. Germline V CDR1 and CDR2: MNHEY, SMNVEV (reference sequence). This CDR3 has 16 amino acids. The CDR3 sequence: CASSSARGVPTDTQYF. The CDR3 DNA reads TGTGCCAGCAGTTCCGCGCGGGGGGTGCCCACAGATACGCAGTATTTT.